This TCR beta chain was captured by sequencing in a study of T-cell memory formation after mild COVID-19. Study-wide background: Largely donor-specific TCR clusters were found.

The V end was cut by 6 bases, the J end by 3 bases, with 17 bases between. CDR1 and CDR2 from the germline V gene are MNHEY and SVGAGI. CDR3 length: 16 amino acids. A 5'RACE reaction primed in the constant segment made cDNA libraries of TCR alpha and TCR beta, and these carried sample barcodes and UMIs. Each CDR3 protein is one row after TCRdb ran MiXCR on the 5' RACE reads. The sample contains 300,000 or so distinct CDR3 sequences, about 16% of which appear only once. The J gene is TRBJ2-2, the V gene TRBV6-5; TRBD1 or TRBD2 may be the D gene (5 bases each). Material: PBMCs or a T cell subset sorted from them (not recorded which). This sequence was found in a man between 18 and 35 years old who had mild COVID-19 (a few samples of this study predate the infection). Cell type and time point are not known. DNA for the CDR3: TGTGCCAGCAGGCCCGTTGGGGGACGGTACACCGGGGAGCTGTTTTTT. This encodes CASRPVGGRYTGELFF.